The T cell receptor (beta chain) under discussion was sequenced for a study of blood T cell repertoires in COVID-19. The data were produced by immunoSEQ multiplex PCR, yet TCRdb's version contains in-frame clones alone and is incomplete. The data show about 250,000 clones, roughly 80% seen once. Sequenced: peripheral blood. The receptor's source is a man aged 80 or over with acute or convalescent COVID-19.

DNA of the CDR3: TGTGCCAGTGAGAACAGGGGACGTGAAGCTTTCTTT. Protein product: CASENRGREAFF. The J gene is TRBJ1-1, the V gene TRBV19, with 7 bases fitting TRBD1. This CDR3 contains 12 residues. Trimming removed 8 bases from V and 7 bases from J; junction bases left unmatched: 7. The germline V gene has CDR1 LNHDA and CDR2 SQIVND (reference sequence).